This T cell receptor (beta chain) comes out of a study of T cell responses to AZD1222 COVID-19 vaccine. In the case of this clone: Its antigen remains unidentified.

Trimming removed 4 bases from V and 0 bases from J, with 10 bases in between. In germline, CDR1 is MNHNY, CDR2 SVGAGI (reference sequence). The CDR3 contains 15 residues. Using immunoSEQ multiplex PCR, the repertoire was profiled, and TCRdb retains in-frame clones only, with some absent. The table includes around 190,000 clones, around 88% detected once. Study outcomes and limitations: White British ancestry dominated among donors, who included more females, and clonal diversity was possibly underestimated. Only 5 to 7 individuals given AZD1222 were seropositive at baseline. As reported, nearly half of all spike-specific TCRs target variant regions that are unmutated. Spike was spanned by vaccine-associated CD4 TCRs, with dominance at 160-218 and 743-854.

This receptor was obtained from an adult who received the AZD1222 COVID-19 vaccine. Sequenced here: peripheral blood, sampled 28 days after the second AZD1222 dose. This sequence joins TRBV6-6 and TRBJ1-3; D gene unclear. The CDR3 loop is CASSWTAASGNTIYF. The DNA of the CDR3 is TGTGCCAGCAGTTGGACGGCGGCCTCTGGAAACACCATATATTTT.